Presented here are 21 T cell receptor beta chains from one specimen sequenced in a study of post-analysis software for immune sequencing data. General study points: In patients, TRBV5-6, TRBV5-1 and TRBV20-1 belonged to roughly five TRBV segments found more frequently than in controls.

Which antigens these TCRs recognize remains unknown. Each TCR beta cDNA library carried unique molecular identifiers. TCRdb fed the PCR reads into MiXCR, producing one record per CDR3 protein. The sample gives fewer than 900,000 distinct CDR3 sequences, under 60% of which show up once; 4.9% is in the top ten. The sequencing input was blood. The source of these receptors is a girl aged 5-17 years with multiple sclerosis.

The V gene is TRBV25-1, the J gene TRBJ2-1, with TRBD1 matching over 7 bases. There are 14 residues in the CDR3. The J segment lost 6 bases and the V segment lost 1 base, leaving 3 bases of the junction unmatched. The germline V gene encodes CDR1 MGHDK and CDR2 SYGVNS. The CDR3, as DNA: TGTGCCAGCAGTGAATGGAGACAGGGCAATGAGCAGTTCTTC. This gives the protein CASSEWRQGNEQFF.

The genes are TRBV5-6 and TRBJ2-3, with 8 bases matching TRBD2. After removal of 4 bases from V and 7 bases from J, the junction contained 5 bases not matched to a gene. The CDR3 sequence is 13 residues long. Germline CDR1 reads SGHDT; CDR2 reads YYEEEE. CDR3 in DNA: TGTGCCAGCAGCGGACGGACTAGCCATACGCAGTATTTT. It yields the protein CASSGRTSHTQYF.

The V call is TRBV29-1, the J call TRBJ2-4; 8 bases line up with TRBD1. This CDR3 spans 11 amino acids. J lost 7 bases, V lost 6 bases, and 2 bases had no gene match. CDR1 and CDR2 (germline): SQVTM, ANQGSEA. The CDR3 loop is CSVRTGNIQYF. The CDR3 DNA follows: TGCAGCGTGAGGACAGGGAACATTCAGTACTTC.

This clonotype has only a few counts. DNA for the CDR3: TGTGCCAGCACCCGGACAGGGAGGAAATCTTTCGATGAGCAGTTCTTC. Its translation: CASTRTGRKSFDEQFF. The chain combines TRBV6-6 with TRBJ2-1, with 8 bases matching TRBD1. This CDR3 comprises 16 residues. The ends lost 7 bases at V and 8 bases at J; junction bases unmatched: 16. CDR1 is MNHNY, CDR2 SVGAGI, per germline (reference sequence).

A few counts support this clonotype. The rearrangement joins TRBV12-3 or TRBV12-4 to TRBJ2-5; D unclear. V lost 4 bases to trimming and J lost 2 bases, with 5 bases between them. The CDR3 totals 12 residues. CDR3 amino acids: CASSWDQETQYF. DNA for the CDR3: TGTGCCAGCAGTTGGGATCAAGAGACCCAGTACTTC.

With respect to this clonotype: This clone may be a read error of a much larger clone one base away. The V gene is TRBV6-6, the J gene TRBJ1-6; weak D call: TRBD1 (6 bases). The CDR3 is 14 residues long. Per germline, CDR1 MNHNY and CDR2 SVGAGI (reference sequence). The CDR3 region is CASSPTGQNSPPHF. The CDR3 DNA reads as TGTGCCAGCAGCCCAACCGGACAGAATTCACCCCCCCACTTT.

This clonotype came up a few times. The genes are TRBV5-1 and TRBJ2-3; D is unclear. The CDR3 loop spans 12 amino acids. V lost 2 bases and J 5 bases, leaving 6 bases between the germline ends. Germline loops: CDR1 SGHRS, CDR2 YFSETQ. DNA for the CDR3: TGCGCCAGCAGCTTACAAGGAGATACGCAGTATTTT. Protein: CASSLQGDTQYF.

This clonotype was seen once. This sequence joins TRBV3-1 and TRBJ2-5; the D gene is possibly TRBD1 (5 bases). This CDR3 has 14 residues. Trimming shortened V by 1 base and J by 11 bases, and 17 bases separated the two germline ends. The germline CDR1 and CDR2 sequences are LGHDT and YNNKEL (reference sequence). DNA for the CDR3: TGTGCCAGCAGCCAAGCCGGCTGGGGCGCGTGGCAGTACTTC. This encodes CASSQAGWGAWQYF.

CDR3 region: CASSLSDSGRDPYTQYF. CDR3 DNA sequence: TGTGCCAGCAGCTTATCGGATAGCGGGCGAGACCCCTATACGCAGTATTTT. The V call is TRBV7-8, the J call TRBJ2-3; 7 bases match TRBD2. CDR3 size: 17 residues. CDR1 and CDR2 (germline): SGHVS, FQNEAQ. Trimming cost V 2 bases and J 7 bases; bases outside gene matches: 15.

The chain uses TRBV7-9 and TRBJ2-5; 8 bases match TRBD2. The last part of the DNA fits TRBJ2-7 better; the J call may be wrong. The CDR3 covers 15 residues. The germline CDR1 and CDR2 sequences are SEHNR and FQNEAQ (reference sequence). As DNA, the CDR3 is TGTGCCAGCAGCGGGAAAGCGGGAGAGAGACGCGAGCAGTACTTC. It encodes CASSGKAGERREQYF.

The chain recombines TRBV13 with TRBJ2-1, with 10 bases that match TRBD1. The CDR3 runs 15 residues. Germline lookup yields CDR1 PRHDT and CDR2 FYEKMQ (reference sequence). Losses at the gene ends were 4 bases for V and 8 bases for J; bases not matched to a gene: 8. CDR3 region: CASSWRDRGIDEQFF. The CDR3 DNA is TGTGCCAGCAGCTGGCGGGACAGGGGCATAGATGAGCAGTTCTTC.

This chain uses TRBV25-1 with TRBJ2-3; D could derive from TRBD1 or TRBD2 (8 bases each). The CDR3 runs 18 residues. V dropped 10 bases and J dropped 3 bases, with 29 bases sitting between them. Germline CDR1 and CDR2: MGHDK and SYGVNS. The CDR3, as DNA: TGTGCCACCCAACCCATACAGGGGGGACTAGGAGGGACAGATACGCAGTATTTT. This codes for CATQPIQGGLGGTDTQYF. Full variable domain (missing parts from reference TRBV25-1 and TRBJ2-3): EADIYQTPRYLVIGTGKKITLECSQTMGHDKMYWYQQDPGMELHLIHYSYGVNSTEKGDLSSESTVSRIRTEHFPLTLESARPSHTSQYLCATQPIQGGLGGTDTQYFGPGTRLTVL.

CDR3: CATSRDLGGSSYEQYF. The DNA of the CDR3 is TGTGCCACCAGCAGAGATCTTGGCGGGAGCTCCTACGAGCAGTACTTC. The J gene is TRBJ2-7, the V gene TRBV15; 7 bases fit TRBD2. This CDR3 region has 16 residues. Trimming removed 0 bases from V and 0 bases from J; junction bases left unmatched: 5. Per the germline V gene, CDR1 is LNHNV and CDR2 is YYDKDF (reference sequence).

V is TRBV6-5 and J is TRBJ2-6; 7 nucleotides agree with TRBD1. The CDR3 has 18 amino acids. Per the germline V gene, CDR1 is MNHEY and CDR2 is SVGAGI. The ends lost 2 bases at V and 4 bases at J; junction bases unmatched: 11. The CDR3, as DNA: TGTGCCAGCAGTTACCTGCGACAGGGACACCCCGGGGCCAACGTCCTGACTTTC. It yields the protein CASSYLRQGHPGANVLTF.

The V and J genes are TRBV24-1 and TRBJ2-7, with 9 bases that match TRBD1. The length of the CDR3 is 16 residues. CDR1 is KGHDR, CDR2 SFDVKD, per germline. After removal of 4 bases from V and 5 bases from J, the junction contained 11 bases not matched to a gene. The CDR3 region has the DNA TGTGCCACCAGTGACCCATCGGGACAGGGCGTCCACGAGCAGTACTTC. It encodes CATSDPSGQGVHEQYF.

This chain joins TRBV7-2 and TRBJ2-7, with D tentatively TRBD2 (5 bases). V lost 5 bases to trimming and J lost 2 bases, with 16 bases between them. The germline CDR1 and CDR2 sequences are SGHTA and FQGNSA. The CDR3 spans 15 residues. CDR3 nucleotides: TGTGCCAGCAGCACCCCGGGCGGGCAAACCTACGAGCAGTACTTC. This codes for CASSTPGGQTYEQYF.

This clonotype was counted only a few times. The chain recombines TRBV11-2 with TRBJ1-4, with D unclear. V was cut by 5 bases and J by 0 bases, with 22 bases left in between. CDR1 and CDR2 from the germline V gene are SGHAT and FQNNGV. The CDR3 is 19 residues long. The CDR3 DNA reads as TGTGCCAGCAGCCCCACCGCTGATCGCGGGTACGCAACTAATGAAAAACTGTTTTTT. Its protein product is CASSPTADRGYATNEKLFF.

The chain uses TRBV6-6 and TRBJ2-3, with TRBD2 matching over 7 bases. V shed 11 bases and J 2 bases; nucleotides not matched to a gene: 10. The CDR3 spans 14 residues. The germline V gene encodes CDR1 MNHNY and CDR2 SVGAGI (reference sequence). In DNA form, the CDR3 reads TGTGCCGGCCGAAAAGCGGGAAACACAGATACGCAGTATTTT. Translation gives CAGRKAGNTDTQYF.

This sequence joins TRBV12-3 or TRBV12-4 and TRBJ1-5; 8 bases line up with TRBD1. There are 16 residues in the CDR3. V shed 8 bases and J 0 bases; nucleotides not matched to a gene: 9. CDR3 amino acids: CASGAGTGGSNQPQHF. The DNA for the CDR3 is TGTGCCAGCGGGGCGGGGACAGGCGGTAGCAATCAGCCCCAGCATTTT.

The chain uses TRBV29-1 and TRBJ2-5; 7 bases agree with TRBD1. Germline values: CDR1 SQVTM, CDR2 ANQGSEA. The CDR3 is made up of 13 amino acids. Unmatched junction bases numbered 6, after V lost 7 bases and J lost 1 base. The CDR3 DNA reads TGCAGCGCCTCAGGACAGGTCCAAGAGACCCAGTACTTC. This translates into CSASGQVQETQYF.

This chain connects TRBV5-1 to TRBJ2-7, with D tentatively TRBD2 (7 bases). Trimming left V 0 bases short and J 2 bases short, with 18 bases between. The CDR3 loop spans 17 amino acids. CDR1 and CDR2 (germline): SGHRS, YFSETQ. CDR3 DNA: TGCGCCAGCAGCTTGGACGGTGTCGGGAGGACAGCCTACGAGCAGTACTTC. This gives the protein CASSLDGVGRTAYEQYF.